Presented here are 26 T cell receptor beta chains from one specimen sequenced in a study of T cells in Graves' hyperthyroidism and ophthalmopathy. RNA transcripts yielded amplified TCR beta CDR3 regions. The TCR CDR3 first-round RT-PCR relied on the HTBI primer set. TCRdb re-called the multiplex PCR reads with MiXCR, one entry per CDR3 protein. The data contain under 250,000 distinct CDR3 sequences, about 25% of them singletons. Sequenced material: blood. The receptors were sampled from a middle-aged woman with Graves' ophthalmopathy.

This clonotype was observed many times. J is TRBJ2-2 and V is TRBV30, with D possibly being TRBD1 or TRBD2 (5 bases each). This CDR3 has 14 amino acids. Per the germline V gene, CDR1 is GTSNPN and CDR2 is SVGIG (reference sequence). Trimming took 8 bases from V and 3 from J, leaving 16 bases between them. CDR3 sequence: CAGGRVGDTGELFF. The CDR3 DNA reads as TGTGCCGGAGGCAGGGTTGGGGACACCGGGGAGCTGTTTTTT.

This clonotype was counted many times. The chain recombines TRBV5-1 with TRBJ2-5; no clear D. The germline CDR1 and CDR2 sequences are SGHRS and YFSETQ. The CDR3 consists of 15 residues. V was trimmed by 4 bases and J by 2 bases, leaving 15 bases between them. The CDR3 spells CASSTPLTGQETQYF. CDR3 nucleotides: TGCGCCAGCAGCACCCCGTTGACTGGGCAAGAGACCCAGTACTTC.

This clonotype occurred many times. V usage is TRBV18 and J usage is TRBJ2-7, with D possibly matching TRBD2 (5 bases). Trimming stripped 8 bases from V and 2 bases from J, with 10 bases between. The CDR3 extends over 12 amino acids. Germline CDR1 and CDR2: KGHSH and LQKENI. The CDR3 DNA sequence: TGTGCCAGCCTCTCGGGAACCTACGAGCAGTACTTC. Protein product: CASLSGTYEQYF.

This clonotype turned up a few times. The junction does not match germline at one end; this may be a read error. The chain combines TRBV28 with TRBJ1-5, with D tentatively TRBD1 (6 bases). This CDR3 comprises 12 residues. The germline CDR1 and CDR2 sequences are MDHEN and SYDVKM. DNA of the CDR3: TGTGCCAGCATCTTACCCCGGGGGCCCCAGCTTTTT. Translation gives CASILPRGPQLF.

This clonotype was recorded at least ten times. The chain uses TRBV12-3 or TRBV12-4 and TRBJ2-3; D may match TRBD1 or TRBD2 (5 bases each). The CDR3 runs to 11 residues. V lost 7 bases and J lost 5, with 7 bases in between. This CDR3 reads CASKRGDTQYF. The CDR3 DNA reads as TGTGCCAGCAAGAGGGGAGATACGCAGTATTTT.

This clonotype was counted ten times or more. The chain links TRBV24-1 to TRBJ1-5; 7 nucleotides line up with TRBD1. V gave up 8 bases and J gave up 0 bases; unmatched junction bases: 3. The CDR3 runs to 14 residues. The germline V gene encodes CDR1 KGHDR and CDR2 SFDVKD. CDR3 residues: CATKGTDSNQPQHF. CDR3 nucleotides: TGTGCCACCAAAGGGACAGATAGCAATCAGCCCCAGCATTTT.

Here the CDR3 DNA reads TGTGCCAGCAGTTTGGGCGGGAGGACCAGCTACGAGCAGTACTTC. Translated, it gives CASSLGGRTSYEQYF. The V gene is TRBV12-3 or TRBV12-4, the J gene TRBJ2-7; 8 positions agree with TRBD2. CDR3 length: 15 residues. The ends lost 3 bases at V and 3 bases at J; junction bases unmatched: 7.

The chain recombines TRBV6-1 with TRBJ1-1; D gene unclear. The CDR3 is 14 amino acids. The V gene's germline CDR1 is MNHNS and CDR2 SASEGT. The V and J ends lost 7 bases and 3 bases respectively, with 15 bases between them. CDR3 DNA: TGTGCCAGCACCCCACAGAACGGGCACACTGAAGCTTTCTTT. As protein: CASTPQNGHTEAFF.

This clonotype was counted at least ten times. The chain joins TRBV11-2 to TRBJ1-1, with D uncertain. The CDR3 is made up of 13 amino acids. From germline, CDR1 is SGHAT and CDR2 FQNNGV. V lost 0 bases and J lost 7, with 9 bases in between. DNA for the CDR3: TGTGCCAGCAGCTTAGATGCCGGATTTGAAGCTTTCTTT. Translation: CASSLDAGFEAFF.

At least ten counts were recorded for this clonotype. The rearrangement joins TRBV19 to TRBJ2-4; the match to TRBD2 covers 7 bases. Germline CDR1 and CDR2: LNHDA and SQIVND (reference sequence). J gave up 0 bases and V 1 base, and 9 bases lay outside the gene matches. CDR3 length: 18 amino acids. The CDR3: CASSIGGGIKLAKNIQYF. CDR3 nucleotides: TGTGCCAGTAGTATAGGGGGGGGAATCAAGCTAGCCAAAAACATTCAGTACTTC. Drawing the rest from reference TRBV19 and TRBJ2-4, the complete variable domain is DGGITQSPKYLFRKEGQNVTLSCEQNLNHDAMYWYRQDPGQGLRLIYYSQIVNDFQKGDIAEGYSVSREKKESFPLTVTSAQKNPTAFYLCASSIGGGIKLAKNIQYFGAGTRLSVL.

Ten or more counts support this clonotype. The V and J genes are TRBV7-9 and TRBJ1-6; no firm D call. This CDR3 spans 13 amino acids. With 5 bases removed from V and 10 bases from J, the gap between germline ends came to 12 bases. Germline lookup yields CDR1 SEHNR and CDR2 FQNEAQ (reference sequence). The CDR3 region is CASSPLPGSPLHF. CDR3 DNA sequence: TGTGCCAGCAGCCCCCTCCCCGGATCACCCCTCCACTTT. Combining the CDR3 with reference TRBV7-9 and TRBJ1-6 gives the whole variable domain DTGVSQNPRHKITKRGQNVTFRCDPISEHNRLYWYRQTLGQGPEFLTYFQNEAQLEKSRLLSDRFSAERPKGSFSTLEIQRTEQGDSAMYLCASSPLPGSPLHFGNGTRLTVT.

Note on this clonotype: A much larger clone differs from this one at a single base, so this may be a read error. J is TRBJ2-5 and V is TRBV4-1, with 14 bases aligning to TRBD2. The CDR3 covers 18 residues. Looked up from germline, CDR1 is MGHRA and CDR2 is YSYEKL. For the CDR3, the DNA is TGCGCCAACAGCCAAGGTCTGGGACTAGCGGGAGATTTAGAGACCCAGTACTTC. Protein product: CANSQGLGLAGDLETQYF.

This clonotype has a count of ten or more. The V gene is TRBV12-3 or TRBV12-4, the J gene TRBJ1-2; D is undetermined. Trimming removed 1 base at V and 0 bases at J, with 12 bases between. This CDR3 region has 16 residues. This chain's CDR3 is CASSLGWAETNYGYTF. The CDR3 nucleotides are TGTGCCAGCAGTTTAGGTTGGGCAGAAACTAACTATGGCTACACCTTC.

This clonotype turned up a few times. The chain combines TRBV18 with TRBJ1-3; D gene uncertain. Germline loops: CDR1 KGHSH, CDR2 LQKENI. Trimming took off 2 bases at V and 0 bases at J, with 11 bases between the two ends. This CDR3 region has 16 residues. CDR3 DNA: TGTGCCAGCTCACCAGGGCAGGTCCGCTCTGGAAACACCATATATTTT. Its protein product is CASSPGQVRSGNTIYF. The whole variable domain, remainder taken from reference TRBV18 and TRBJ1-3, is NAGVMQNPRHLVRRRGQEARLRCSPMKGHSHVYWYRQLPEEGLKFMVYLQKENIIDESGMPKERFSAEFPKEGPSILRIQQVVRGDSAAYFCASSPGQVRSGNTIYFGEGSWLTVV.

As for this clonotype: At one end the junction does not follow the germline gene, possibly because of a read error. The rearrangement uses TRBV7-8 and TRBJ1-5, with D unresolved. CDR1 and CDR2 (germline): SGHVS, FQNEAQ. CDR3 length: 17 amino acids. CDR3 sequence (DNA): TGTGCCAGCAGCTTAGCGATTGCCATGGGCTACAATCAGCCCCAGCTTTTT. Its translation is CASSLAIAMGYNQPQLF.

This clonotype has more than one count but fewer than ten. V usage is TRBV3-1 and J usage is TRBJ1-2, with 9 positions matching TRBD1. The germline CDR1 and CDR2 sequences are LGHDT and YNNKEL (reference sequence). V shed 4 bases and J 5 bases; nucleotides not matched to a gene: 8. The CDR3 contains 15 residues. The CDR3 here is CASSPTGGASYGYTF. Here the CDR3 DNA reads TGTGCCAGCAGCCCAACAGGGGGCGCTTCGTATGGCTACACCTTC.

Only one count was recorded for this clonotype. The rearrangement joins TRBV7-6 to TRBJ1-1, with TRBD1 matching over 7 bases. The trim removed 5 bases at V and 1 base at J, leaving 7 bases unmatched. Germline CDR1 reads SGHVS; CDR2 reads FNYEAQ. This CDR3 is built from 15 residues. The chain's CDR3 is CASSDTGTANTEAFF. The CDR3 nucleotides are TGTGCCAGCAGCGACACCGGGACAGCGAACACTGAAGCTTTCTTT.

This clonotype was seen ten or more times. The V gene is TRBV2, the J gene TRBJ2-7; 10 positions agree with TRBD2. J was trimmed by 7 bases and V by 6 bases; bases with no gene match: 15. The CDR3 extends over 16 amino acids. In germline, CDR1 is SNHLY, CDR2 FYNNEI. CDR3 amino acids: CASRDSPGLASWEQYF. For the CDR3, the DNA is TGTGCCAGCAGGGACAGCCCGGGACTAGCGTCGTGGGAGCAGTACTTC.

The chain links TRBV7-9 to TRBJ2-7, with a tentative D call TRBD1 (5 bases). Germline CDR1 SEHNR, CDR2 FQNEAQ (reference sequence). V gave up 3 bases and J gave up 6 bases, with 15 bases separating them. This CDR3 is built from 14 residues. For the CDR3, the DNA is TGTGCCAGCAGCTTCGATCAGGGAAGGCTCGAGCAGTACTTC. Protein product: CASSFDQGRLEQYF.

This clonotype has ten or more counts. This chain links TRBV27 with TRBJ2-5, with D perhaps matching TRBD2 (6 bases). Trimming took 2 bases from V and 5 from J, leaving 12 bases between them. The CDR3 loop spans 14 amino acids. Per the germline V gene, CDR1 is MNHEY and CDR2 is SMNVEV (reference sequence). The CDR3 loop is CASSLRRDGETQYF. The DNA of the CDR3 is TGTGCCAGCAGTTTAAGGCGGGACGGGGAGACCCAGTACTTC.

This clonotype was observed a single time. The junction and the germline gene differ at one end; a read error may be behind it. The chain couples TRBV29-1 to TRBJ2-7, with a tentative D call TRBD2 (5 bases). This CDR3 contains 13 residues. From germline, CDR1 is SQVTM and CDR2 ANQGSEA. Written as DNA, the CDR3 is TGCAGCGTTTTCGATGGGAGCTCCTACGAGCAGTCCTTC. Protein: CSVFDGSSYEQSF.

This clonotype showed up many times. The genes are TRBV20-1 and TRBJ2-7; D is uncertain. This CDR3 comprises 15 residues. CDR1 is DFQATT and CDR2 is SNEGSKA in the germline V gene (reference sequence). The V and J ends lost 2 bases and 0 bases respectively, with 14 bases between them. CDR3 coding DNA: TGCAGTGCTAGACGGCCGCACCAGAACTCCTACGAGCAGTACTTC. This gives the protein CSARRPHQNSYEQYF.

This clonotype was observed many times. The chain joins TRBV11-1 to TRBJ2-7; TRBD2 matches 15 bases. Germline CDR1 is SGHAT and CDR2 is FQDESV (reference sequence). This CDR3 has 17 amino acids. Trimming at V came to 0 bases and at J to 5 bases, leaving 5 bases not matched to a gene. CDR3 residues: CASSLAEGLAGGHEQYF. Written as DNA, the CDR3 is TGTGCCAGCAGCTTAGCGGAAGGACTAGCGGGAGGGCACGAGCAGTACTTC.

This clonotype was observed a single time. V usage is TRBV2 and J usage is TRBJ1-5, with D possibly TRBD1 on 5 matching bases. This CDR3 contains 14 residues. Deletions cut 4 bases from V and 2 bases from J, with 9 bases between. Germline V gene lookup returns CDR1 SNHLY and CDR2 FYNNEI. CDR3 coding DNA: TGTGCCAGCAGTGGAGGGGCGGGCAATCAGCCCCAGCATTTT. Amino acid sequence: CASSGGAGNQPQHF.

This clonotype was detected ten times or more. The chain links TRBV6-1 to TRBJ2-7; the match to TRBD2 covers 13 bases. The CDR3 runs to 15 residues. With 6 bases clipped from V and 4 bases from J, the junction kept 6 bases outside the gene matches. Germline assignment: CDR1 MNHNS and CDR2 SASEGT. The DNA of the CDR3 is TGTGCCAGCAGAACGGGACTAGCGGGAAAGTACGAGCAGTACTTC. Amino acids: CASRTGLAGKYEQYF.

This clonotype was detected many times. The chain recombines TRBV11-2 with TRBJ2-5; TRBD1 aligns across 9 bases. The V and J ends lost 5 bases and 0 bases, in that order; junction bases with no gene match: 19. CDR3 size: 20 residues. CDR1 SGHAT and CDR2 FQNNGV come from the germline V gene. This CDR3 is CASSRIAGTGRFGDQETQYF. CDR3 DNA: TGTGCCAGCAGCCGAATCGCCGGGACAGGGAGATTTGGGGACCAAGAGACCCAGTACTTC.